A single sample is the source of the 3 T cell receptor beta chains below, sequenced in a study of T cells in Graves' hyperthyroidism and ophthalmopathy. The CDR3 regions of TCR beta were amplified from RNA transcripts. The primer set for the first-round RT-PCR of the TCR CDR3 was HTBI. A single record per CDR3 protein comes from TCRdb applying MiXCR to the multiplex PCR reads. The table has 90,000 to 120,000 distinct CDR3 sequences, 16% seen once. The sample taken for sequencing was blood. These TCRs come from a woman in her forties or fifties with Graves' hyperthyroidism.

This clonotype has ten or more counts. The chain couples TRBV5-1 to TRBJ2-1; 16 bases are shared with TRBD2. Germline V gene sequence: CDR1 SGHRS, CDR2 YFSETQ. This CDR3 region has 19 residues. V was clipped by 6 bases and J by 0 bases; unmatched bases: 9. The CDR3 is CASTNPGLAGGSSYNEQFF. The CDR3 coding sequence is TGCGCCAGCACCAATCCGGGACTAGCGGGAGGGTCCTCCTACAATGAGCAGTTCTTC.

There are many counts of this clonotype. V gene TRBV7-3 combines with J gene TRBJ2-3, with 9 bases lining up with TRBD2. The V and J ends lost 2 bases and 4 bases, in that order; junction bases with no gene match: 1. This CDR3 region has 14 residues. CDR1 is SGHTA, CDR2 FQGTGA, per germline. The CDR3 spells CASSLWTSADTQYF. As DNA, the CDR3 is TGTGCCAGCAGCTTATGGACTAGCGCAGATACGCAGTATTTT.

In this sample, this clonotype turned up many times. The CDR3 spells CASSPQQTSTDTQYF. The CDR3 bases are TGTGCCAGCTCACCGCAGCAGACTAGCACAGATACGCAGTATTTT. The chain uses TRBV18 and TRBJ2-3; D not certain. V was trimmed by 3 bases and J by 0 bases, leaving 10 bases between them. This CDR3 is 15 amino acids long. Germline CDR1 KGHSH, CDR2 LQKENI. Full variable domain (remainder filled in from reference TRBV18 and TRBJ2-3): NAGVMQNPRHLVRRRGQEARLRCSPMKGHSHVYWYRQLPEEGLKFMVYLQKENIIDESGMPKERFSAEFPKEGPSILRIQQVVRGDSAAYFCASSPQQTSTDTQYFGPGTRLTVL.